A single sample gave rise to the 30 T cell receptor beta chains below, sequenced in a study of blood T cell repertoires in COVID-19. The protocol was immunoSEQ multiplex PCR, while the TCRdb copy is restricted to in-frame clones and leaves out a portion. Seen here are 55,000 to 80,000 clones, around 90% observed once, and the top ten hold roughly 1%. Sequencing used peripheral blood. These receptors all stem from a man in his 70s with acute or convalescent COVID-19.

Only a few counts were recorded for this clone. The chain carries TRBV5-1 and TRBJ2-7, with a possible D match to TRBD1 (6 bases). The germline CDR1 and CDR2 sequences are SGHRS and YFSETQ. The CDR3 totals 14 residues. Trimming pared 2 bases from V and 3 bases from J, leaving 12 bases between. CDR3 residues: CASSFPNRDYEQYF. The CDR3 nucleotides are TGCGCCAGCAGCTTCCCCAACAGGGACTACGAGCAGTACTTC.

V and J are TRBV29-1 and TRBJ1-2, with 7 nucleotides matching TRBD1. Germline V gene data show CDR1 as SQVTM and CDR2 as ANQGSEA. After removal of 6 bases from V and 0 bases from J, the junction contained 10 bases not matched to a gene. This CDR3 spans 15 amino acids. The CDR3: CSVGTGATANYGYTF. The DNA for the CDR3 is TGCAGCGTGGGTACAGGGGCCACAGCTAACTATGGCTACACCTTC.

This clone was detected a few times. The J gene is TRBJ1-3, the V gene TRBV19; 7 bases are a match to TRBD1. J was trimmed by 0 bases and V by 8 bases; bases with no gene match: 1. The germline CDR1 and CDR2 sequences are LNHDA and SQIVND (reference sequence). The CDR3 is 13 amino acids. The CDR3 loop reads CASGQVSGNTIYF. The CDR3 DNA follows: TGTGCCAGTGGACAGGTCTCTGGAAACACCATATATTTT.

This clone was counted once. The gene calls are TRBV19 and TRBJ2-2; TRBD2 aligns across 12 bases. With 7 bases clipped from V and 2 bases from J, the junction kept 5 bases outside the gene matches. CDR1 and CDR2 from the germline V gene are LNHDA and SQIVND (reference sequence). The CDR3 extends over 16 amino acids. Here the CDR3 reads CASTGLAGLNTGELFF. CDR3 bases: TGTGCCAGTACGGGACTAGCGGGCTTAAACACCGGGGAGCTGTTTTTT.

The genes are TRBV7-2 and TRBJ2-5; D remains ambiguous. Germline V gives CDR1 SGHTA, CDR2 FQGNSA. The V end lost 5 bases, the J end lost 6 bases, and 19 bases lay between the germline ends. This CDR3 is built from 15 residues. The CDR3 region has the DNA TGTGCCAGCAGCAGCCCCCAAAGTCTCCGAAAGACCCAGTACTTC. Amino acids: CASSSPQSLRKTQYF.

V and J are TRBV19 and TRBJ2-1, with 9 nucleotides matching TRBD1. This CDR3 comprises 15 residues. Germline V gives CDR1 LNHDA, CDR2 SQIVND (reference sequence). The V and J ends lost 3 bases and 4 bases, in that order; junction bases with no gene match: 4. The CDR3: CASSIGQGRYNEQFF. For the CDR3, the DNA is TGTGCCAGTAGTATCGGACAGGGGCGGTACAATGAGCAGTTCTTC.

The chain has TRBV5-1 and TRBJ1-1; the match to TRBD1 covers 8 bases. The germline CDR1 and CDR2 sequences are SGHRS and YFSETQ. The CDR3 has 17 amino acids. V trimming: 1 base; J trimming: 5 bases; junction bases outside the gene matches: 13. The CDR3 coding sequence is TGCGCCAGCAGCTTGACCGGGACAGGCTTAGGGGGTACTGAAGCTTTCTTT. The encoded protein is CASSLTGTGLGGTEAFF.

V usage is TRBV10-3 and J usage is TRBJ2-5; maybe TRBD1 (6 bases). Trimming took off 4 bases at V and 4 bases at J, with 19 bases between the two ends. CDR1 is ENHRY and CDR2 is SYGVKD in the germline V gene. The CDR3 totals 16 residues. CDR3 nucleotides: TGTGCCATCAGTGGGGACCGGACAGCGCTGGGAGAGACCCAGTACTTC. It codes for CAISGDRTALGETQYF.

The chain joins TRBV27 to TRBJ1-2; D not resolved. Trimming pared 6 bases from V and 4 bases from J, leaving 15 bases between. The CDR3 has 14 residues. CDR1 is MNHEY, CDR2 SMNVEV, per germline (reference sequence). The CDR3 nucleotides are TGTGCCAGCAGCCTAAACAGAGTGGGCTATGGCTACACCTTC. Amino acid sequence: CASSLNRVGYGYTF.

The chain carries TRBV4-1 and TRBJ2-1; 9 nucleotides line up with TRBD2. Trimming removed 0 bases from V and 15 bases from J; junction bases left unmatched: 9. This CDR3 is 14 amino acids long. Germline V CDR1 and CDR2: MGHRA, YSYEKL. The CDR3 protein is CASSQEGTSPHPFF. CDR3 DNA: TGCGCCAGCAGCCAAGAAGGGACTAGCCCTCATCCGTTCTTC.

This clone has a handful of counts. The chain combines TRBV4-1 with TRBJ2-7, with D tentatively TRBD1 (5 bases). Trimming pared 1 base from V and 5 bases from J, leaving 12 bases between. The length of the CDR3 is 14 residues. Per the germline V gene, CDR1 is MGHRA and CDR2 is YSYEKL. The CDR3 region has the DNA TGCGCCAGCAGCCAAGGACAGTTCGTGGACGAGCAGTACTTC. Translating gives CASSQGQFVDEQYF.

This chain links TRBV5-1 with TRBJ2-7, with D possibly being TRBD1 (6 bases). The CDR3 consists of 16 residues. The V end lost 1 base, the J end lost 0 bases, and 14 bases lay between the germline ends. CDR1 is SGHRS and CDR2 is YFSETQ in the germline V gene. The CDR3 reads CASSLTGTSTSYEQYF. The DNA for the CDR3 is TGCGCCAGCAGCTTGACGGGGACATCAACCTCCTACGAGCAGTACTTC.

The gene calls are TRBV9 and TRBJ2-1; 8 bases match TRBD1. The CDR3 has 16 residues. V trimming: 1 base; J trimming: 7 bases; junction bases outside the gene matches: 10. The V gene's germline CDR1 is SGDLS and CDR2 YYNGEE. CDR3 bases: TGTGCCAGCAGCGTAACAGGCCAGGGGGCGTTTAATGAGCAGTTCTTC. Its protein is CASSVTGQGAFNEQFF.

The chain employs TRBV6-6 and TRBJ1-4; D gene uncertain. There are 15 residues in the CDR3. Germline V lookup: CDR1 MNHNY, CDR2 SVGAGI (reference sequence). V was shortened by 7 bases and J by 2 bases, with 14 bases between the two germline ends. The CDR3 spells CASKPSTFTNEKLFF. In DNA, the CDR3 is TGTGCCAGCAAACCGTCGACATTCACTAATGAAAAACTGTTTTTT.

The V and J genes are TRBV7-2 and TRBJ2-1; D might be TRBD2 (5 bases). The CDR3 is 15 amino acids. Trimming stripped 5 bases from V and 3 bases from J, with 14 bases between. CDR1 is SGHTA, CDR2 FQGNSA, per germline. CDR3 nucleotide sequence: TGTGCCAGCAGCCTGCAATTCGGGAACTACAATGAGCAGTTCTTC. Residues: CASSLQFGNYNEQFF.

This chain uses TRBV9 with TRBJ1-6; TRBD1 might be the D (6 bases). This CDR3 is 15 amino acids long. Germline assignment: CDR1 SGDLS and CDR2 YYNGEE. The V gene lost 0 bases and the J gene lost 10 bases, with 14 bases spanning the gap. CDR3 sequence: CASSVEQGGFSPLHF. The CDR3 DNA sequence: TGTGCCAGCAGCGTAGAACAGGGAGGGTTCTCACCCCTCCACTTT.

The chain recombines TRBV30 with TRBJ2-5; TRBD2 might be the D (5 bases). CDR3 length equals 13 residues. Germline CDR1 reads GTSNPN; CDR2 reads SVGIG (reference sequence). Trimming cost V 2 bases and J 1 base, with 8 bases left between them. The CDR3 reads CAWSRGFQETQYF. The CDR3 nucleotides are TGTGCCTGGAGTCGGGGTTTCCAAGAGACCCAGTACTTC.

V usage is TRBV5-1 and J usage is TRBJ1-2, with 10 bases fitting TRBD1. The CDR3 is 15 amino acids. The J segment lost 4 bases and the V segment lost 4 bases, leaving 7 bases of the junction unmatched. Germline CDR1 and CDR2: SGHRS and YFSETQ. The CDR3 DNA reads TGCGCCAGCAGCACGGGACAGGGGAACTTCTATGGCTACACCTTC. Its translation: CASSTGQGNFYGYTF.

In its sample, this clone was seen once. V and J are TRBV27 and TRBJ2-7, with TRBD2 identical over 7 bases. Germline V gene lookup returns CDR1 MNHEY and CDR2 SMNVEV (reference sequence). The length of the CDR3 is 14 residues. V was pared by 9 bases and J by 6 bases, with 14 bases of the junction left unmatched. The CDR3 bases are TGTGCCAGTGGGACTCTTCCATTAGCGGGCGAGCAGTACTTC. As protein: CASGTLPLAGEQYF.

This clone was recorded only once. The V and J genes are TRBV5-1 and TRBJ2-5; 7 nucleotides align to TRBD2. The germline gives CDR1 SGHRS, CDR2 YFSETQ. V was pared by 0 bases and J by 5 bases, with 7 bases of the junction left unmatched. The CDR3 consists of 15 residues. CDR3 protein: CASSLASGRGETQYF. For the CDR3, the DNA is TGCGCCAGCAGCTTGGCTAGCGGAAGAGGGGAGACCCAGTACTTC.

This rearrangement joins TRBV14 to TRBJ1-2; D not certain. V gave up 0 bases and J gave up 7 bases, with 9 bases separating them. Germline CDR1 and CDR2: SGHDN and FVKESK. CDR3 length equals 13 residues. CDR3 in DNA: TGTGCCAGCAGCCAAGATCAGGCAGTTGGCTACACCTTC. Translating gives CASSQDQAVGYTF.

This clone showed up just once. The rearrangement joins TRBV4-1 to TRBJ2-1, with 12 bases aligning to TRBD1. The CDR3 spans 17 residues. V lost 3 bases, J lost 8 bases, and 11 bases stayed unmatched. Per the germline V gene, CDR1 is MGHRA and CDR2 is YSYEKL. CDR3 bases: TGCGCCAGCAGCCAGCCCAACCCGGGACAGGGGGCTCATGAGCAGTTCTTC. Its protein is CASSQPNPGQGAHEQFF.

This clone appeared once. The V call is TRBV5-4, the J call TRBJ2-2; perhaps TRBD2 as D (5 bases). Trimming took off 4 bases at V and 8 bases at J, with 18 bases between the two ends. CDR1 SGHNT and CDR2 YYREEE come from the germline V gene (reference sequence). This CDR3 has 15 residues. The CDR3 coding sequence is TGTGCCAGCAGCAATGGACTTACCTCTGGGGGGGAGCTGTTTTTT. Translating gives CASSNGLTSGGELFF.

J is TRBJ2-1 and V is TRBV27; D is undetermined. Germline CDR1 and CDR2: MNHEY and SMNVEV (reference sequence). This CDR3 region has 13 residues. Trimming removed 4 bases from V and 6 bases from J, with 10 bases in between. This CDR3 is CASSYQASNEQFF. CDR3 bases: TGTGCCAGCAGTTATCAGGCGAGCAATGAGCAGTTCTTC.

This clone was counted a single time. The CDR3 DNA reads as TGTGCCAGCAGCCCCCCCCGAGGGGGCCCGAGCTCTGGGGCCAACGTCCTGACTTTC. Amino acid sequence: CASSPPRGGPSSGANVLTF. The gene calls are TRBV3-1 (or the pseudogene TRBV3-2) and TRBJ2-6; 7 bases fit TRBD1. The CDR3 loop spans 19 amino acids. Losses at the gene ends were 4 bases for V and 0 bases for J; bases not matched to a gene: 12. Per germline, CDR1 LGHDT and CDR2 YNNKEL (reference sequence).

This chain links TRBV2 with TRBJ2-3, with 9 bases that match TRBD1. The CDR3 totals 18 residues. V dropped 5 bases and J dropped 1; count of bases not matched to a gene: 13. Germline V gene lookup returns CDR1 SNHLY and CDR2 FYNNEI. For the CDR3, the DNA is TGTGCCAGCAGTAACCGCCAGGGGACAGGGAGGGGCACAGATACGCAGTATTTT. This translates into CASSNRQGTGRGTDTQYF.

CDR3 loop: CASSYARTGDGAAFF. CDR3 bases: TGTGCCAGCAGTTACGCTCGGACGGGGGATGGGGCAGCTTTCTTT. This chain links TRBV28 with TRBJ1-1, with a tentative D call TRBD1 (5 bases). Germline V gives CDR1 MDHEN, CDR2 SYDVKM. Trimming cost V 4 bases and J 10 bases, with 22 bases left between them. The CDR3 is made up of 15 amino acids.

The CDR3 here is CATSDPGLAGGQTQFF. Here the CDR3 DNA reads TGTGCCACCAGTGATCCTGGACTAGCGGGGGGACAGACGCAGTTCTTC. The chain combines TRBV24-1 with TRBJ2-1; 14 bases agree with TRBD2. With 3 bases clipped from V and 12 bases from J, the junction kept 9 bases outside the gene matches. Germline loops: CDR1 KGHDR, CDR2 SFDVKD. The CDR3 is 16 residues long.

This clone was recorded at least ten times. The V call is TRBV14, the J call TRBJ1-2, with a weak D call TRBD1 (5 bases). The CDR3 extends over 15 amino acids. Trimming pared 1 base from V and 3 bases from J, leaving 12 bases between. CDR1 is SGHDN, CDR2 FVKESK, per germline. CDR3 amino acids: CASSQGAGVDYGYTF. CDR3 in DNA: TGTGCCAGCAGCCAAGGGGCGGGGGTTGACTATGGCTACACCTTC.

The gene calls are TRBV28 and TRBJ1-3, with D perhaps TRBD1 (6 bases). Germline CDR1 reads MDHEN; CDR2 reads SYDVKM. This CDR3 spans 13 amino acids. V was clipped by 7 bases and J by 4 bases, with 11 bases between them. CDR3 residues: CASTRDRGNTIYF. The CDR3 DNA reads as TGTGCCAGCACGAGAGACAGGGGAAACACCATATATTTT. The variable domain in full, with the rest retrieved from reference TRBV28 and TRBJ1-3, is DVKVTQSSRYLVKRTGEKVFLECVQDMDHENMFWYRQDPGLGLRLIYFSYDVKMKEKGDIPEGYSVSREKKERFSLILESASTNQTSMYLCASTRDRGNTIYFGEGSWLTVV.